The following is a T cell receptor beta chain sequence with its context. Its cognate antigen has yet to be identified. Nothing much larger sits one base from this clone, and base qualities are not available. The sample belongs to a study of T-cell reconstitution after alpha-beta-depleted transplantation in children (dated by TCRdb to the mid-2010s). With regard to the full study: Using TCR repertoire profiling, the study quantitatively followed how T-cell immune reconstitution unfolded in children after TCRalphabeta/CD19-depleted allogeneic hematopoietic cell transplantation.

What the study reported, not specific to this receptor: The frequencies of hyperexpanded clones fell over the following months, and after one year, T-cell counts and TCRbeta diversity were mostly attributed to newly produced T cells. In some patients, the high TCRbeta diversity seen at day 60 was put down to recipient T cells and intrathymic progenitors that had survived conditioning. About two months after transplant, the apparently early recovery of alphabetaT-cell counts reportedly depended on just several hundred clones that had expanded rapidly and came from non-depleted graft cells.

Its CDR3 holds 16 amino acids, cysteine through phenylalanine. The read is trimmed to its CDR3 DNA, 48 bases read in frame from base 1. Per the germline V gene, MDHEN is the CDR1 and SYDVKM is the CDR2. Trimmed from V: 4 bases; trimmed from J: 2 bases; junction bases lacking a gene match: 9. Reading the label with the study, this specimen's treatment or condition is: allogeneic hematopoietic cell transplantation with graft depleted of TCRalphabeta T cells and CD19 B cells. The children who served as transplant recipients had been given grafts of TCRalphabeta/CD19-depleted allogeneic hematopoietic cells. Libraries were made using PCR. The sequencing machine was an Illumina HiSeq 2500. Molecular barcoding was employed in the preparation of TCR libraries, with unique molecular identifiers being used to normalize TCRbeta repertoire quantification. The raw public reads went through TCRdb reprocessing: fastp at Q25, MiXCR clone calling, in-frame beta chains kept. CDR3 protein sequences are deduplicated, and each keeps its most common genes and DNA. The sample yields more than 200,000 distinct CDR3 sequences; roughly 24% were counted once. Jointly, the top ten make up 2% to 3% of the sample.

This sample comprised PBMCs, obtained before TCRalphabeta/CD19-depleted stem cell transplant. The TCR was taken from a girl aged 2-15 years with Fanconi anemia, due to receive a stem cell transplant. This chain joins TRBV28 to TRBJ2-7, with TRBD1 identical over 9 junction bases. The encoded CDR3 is CASSYTGTGIPYEQYF. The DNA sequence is TGTGCCAGCAGTTACACAGGGACAGGGATCCCCTACGAGCAGTACTTC.